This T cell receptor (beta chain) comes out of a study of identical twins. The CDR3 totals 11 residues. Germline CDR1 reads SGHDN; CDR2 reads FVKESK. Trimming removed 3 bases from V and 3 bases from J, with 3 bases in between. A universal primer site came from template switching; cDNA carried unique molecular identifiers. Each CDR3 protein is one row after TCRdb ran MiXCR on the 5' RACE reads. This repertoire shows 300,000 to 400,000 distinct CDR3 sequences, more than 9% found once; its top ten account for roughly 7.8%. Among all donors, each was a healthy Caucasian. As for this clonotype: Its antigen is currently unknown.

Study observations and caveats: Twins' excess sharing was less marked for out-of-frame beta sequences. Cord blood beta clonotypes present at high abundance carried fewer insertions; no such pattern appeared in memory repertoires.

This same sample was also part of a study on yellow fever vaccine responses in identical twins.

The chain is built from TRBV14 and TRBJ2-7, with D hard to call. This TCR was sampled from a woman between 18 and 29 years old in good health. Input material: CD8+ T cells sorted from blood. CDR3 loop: CASSHRYEQYF. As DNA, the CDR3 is TGTGCCAGCAGCCACCGCTACGAGCAGTACTTC.